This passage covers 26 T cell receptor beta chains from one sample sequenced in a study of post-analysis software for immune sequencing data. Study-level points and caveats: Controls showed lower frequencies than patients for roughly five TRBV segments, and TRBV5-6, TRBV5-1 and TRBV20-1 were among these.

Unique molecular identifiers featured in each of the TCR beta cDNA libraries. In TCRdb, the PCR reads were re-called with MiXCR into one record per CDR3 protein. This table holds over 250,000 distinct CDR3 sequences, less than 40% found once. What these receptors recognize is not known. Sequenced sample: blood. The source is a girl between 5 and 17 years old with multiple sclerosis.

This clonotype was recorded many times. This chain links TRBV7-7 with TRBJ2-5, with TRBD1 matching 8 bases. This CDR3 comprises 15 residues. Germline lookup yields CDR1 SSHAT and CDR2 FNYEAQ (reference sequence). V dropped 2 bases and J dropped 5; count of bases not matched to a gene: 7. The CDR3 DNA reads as TGTGCCAGCAGCTTAATCCCAGGGGGCAGGGAGACCCAGTACTTC. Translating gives CASSLIPGGRETQYF.

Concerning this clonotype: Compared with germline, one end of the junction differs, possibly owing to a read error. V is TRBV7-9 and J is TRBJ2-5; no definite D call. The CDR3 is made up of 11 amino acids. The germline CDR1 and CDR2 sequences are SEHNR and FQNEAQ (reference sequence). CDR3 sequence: CAGSLQETQYF. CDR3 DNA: TGTGCCGGCAGCCTACAAGAGACCCAGTACTTC.

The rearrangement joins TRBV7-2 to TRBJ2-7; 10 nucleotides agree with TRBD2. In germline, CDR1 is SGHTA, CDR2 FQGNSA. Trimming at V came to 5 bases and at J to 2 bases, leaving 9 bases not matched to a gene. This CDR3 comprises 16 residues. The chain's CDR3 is CASSADLAGATYEQYF. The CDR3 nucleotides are TGTGCCAGCAGCGCGGACCTAGCGGGAGCGACCTACGAGCAGTACTTC.

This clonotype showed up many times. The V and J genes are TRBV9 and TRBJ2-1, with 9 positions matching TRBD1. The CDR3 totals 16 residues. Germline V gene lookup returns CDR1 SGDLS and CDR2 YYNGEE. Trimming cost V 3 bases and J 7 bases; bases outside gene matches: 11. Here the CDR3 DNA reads TGTGCCAGCAGCGCCCAGCCGGGACAGGGATCGAATGAGCAGTTCTTC. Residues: CASSAQPGQGSNEQFF.

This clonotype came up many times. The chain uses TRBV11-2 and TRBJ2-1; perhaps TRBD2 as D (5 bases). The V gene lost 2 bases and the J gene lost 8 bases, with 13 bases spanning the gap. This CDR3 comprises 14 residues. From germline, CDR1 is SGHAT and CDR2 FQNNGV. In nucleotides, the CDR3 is TGTGCCAGCAGCTTAAGACTAAGGCCCGATGAGCAGTTCTTC. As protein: CASSLRLRPDEQFF.

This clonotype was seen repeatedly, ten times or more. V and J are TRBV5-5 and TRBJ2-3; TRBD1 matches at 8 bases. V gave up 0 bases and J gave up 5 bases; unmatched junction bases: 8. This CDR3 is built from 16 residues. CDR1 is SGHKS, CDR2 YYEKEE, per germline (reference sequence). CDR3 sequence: CASSLEQGVQLDTQYF. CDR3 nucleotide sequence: TGTGCCAGCAGCTTGGAACAGGGGGTGCAACTAGATACGCAGTATTTT.

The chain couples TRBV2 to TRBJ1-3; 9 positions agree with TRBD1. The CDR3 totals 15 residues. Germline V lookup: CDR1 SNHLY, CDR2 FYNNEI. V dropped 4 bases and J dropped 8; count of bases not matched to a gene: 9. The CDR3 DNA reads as TGTGCCAGCAGTGTCGACAGGGGGAGAAGAGACACCATATATTTT. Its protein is CASSVDRGRRDTIYF. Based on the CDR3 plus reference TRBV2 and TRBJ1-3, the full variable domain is EPEVTQTPSHQVTQMGQEVILRCVPISNHLYFYWYRQILGQKVEFLVSFYNNEISEKSEIFDDQFSVERPDGSNFTLKIRSTKLEDSAMYFCASSVDRGRRDTIYFGEGSWLTVV.

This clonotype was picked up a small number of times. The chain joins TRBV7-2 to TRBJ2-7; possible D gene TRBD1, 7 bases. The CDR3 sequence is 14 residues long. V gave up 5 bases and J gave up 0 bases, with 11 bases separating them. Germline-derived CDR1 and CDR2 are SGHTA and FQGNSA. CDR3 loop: CASSPRDSSYEQYF. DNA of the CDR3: TGTGCCAGCAGCCCGCGGGACAGCTCCTACGAGCAGTACTTC.

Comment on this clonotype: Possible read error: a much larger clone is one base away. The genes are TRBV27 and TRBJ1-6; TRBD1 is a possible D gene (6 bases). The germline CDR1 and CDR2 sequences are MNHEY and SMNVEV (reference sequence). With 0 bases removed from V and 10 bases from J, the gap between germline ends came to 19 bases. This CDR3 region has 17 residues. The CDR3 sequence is CASSLSVSGGSWSPLHF. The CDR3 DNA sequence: TGTGCCAGCAGTTTATCGGTTTCGGGGGGCAGCTGGTCACCCCTCCACTTT.

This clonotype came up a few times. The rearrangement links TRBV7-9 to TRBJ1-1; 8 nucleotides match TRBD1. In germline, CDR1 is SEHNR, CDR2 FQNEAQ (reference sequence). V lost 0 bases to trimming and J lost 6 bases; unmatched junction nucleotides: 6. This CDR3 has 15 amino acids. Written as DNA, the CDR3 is TGTGCCAGCAGCTTAGCGCAGGGGGCATGGGCTGAAGCTTTCTTT. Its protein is CASSLAQGAWAEAFF.

DNA for the CDR3: TGTGCCAGCAGCTTCTCAGGGTCGGCTGGCTACACCTTC. Translating it yields CASSFSGSAGYTF. The chain combines TRBV7-2 with TRBJ1-2; the D gene is possibly TRBD1 (5 bases). The CDR3 is 13 amino acids. Between the trimmed V and J ends, which lost 3 bases and 7 bases, there was a span of 12 bases. The germline V gene has CDR1 SGHTA and CDR2 FQGNSA.

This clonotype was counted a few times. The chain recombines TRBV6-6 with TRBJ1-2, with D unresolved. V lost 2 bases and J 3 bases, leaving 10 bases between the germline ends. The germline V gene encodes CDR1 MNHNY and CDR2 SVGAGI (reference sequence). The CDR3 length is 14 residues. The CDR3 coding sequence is TGTGCCAGCAGTTACGATCGGGAAGACTATGGCTACACCTTC. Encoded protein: CASSYDREDYGYTF.

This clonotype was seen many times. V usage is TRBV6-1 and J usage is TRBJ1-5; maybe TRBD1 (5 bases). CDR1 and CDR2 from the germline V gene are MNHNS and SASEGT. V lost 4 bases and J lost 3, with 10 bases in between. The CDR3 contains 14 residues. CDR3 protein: CASSVQGDNQPQHF. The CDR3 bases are TGTGCCAGCAGTGTTCAGGGCGACAATCAGCCCCAGCATTTT.

CDR3 sequence: CASRRDSSGANVLTF. The DNA for the CDR3 is TGTGCCAGCAGGCGAGACAGCTCTGGGGCCAACGTCCTGACTTTC. The chain employs TRBV12-3 or TRBV12-4 and TRBJ2-6, with D possibly TRBD1 on 5 matching bases. This CDR3 is built from 15 residues. Trimming took 6 bases from V and 0 from J, leaving 9 bases between them.

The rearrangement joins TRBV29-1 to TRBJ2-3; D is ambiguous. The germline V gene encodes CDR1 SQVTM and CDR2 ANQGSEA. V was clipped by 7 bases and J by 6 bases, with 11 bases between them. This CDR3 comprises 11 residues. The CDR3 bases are TGCAGCGACCAACGTGGGGATACGCAGTATTTT. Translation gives CSDQRGDTQYF.

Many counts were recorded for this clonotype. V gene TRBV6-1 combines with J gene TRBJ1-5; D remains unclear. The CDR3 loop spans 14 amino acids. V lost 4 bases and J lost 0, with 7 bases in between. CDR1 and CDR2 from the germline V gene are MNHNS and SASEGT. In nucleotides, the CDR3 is TGTGCCAGCAGTGGACGGGATAGCAATCAGCCCCAGCATTTT. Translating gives CASSGRDSNQPQHF.

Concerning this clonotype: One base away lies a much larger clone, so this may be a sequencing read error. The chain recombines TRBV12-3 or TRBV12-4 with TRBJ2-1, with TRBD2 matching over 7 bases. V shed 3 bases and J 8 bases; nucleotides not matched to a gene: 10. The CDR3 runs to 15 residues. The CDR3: CASSLAGAPCDEQFF. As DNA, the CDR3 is TGTGCCAGCAGTTTGGCGGGAGCCCCCTGCGATGAGCAGTTCTTC.

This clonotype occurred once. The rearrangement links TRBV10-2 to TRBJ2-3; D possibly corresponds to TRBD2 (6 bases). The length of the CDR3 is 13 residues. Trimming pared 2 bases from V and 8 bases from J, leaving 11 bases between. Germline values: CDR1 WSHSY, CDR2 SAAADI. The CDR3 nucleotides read TGCGCCAGCAGTGAGGCGGAGGAGGGTACGCAGTATTTT. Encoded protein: CASSEAEEGTQYF.

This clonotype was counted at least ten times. The CDR3 loop reads CSARLAGGTDEQYF. CDR3 coding DNA: TGCAGTGCTAGACTAGCGGGAGGGACTGACGAGCAGTACTTC. The chain couples TRBV20-1 to TRBJ2-7; 12 positions agree with TRBD2. This CDR3 contains 14 residues. CDR1 is DFQATT and CDR2 is SNEGSKA in the germline V gene (reference sequence). Trimming at V came to 2 bases and at J to 5 bases, leaving 4 bases not matched to a gene.

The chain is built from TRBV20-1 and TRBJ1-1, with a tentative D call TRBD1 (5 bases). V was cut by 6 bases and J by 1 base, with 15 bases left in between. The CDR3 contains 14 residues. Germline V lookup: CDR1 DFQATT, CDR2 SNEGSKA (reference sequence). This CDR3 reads CSAGQGWANTEAFF. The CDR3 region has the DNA TGCAGTGCAGGGCAGGGTTGGGCGAACACTGAAGCTTTCTTT.

Here the CDR3 reads CASSQIQGAHSYEQYF. DNA for the CDR3: TGTGCCAGCAGCCAGATACAGGGGGCACACTCCTACGAGCAGTACTTC. J is TRBJ2-7 and V is TRBV14; 9 bases fit TRBD1. CDR3 size: 16 residues. J was trimmed by 0 bases and V by 3 bases; bases with no gene match: 6. In germline, CDR1 is SGHDN, CDR2 FVKESK. Filled out from reference TRBV14 and TRBJ2-7, the complete variable domain reads EAGVTQFPSHSVIEKGQTVTLRCDPISGHDNLYWYRRVMGKEIKFLLHFVKESKQDESGMPNNRFLAERTGGTYSTLKVQPAELEDSGVYFCASSQIQGAHSYEQYFGPGTRLTVT.

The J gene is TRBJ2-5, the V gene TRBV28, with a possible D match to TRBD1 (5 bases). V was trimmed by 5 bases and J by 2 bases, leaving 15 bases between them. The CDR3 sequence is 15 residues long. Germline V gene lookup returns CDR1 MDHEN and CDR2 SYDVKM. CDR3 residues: CASSLLRVGQETQYF. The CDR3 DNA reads TGTGCCAGCAGTCTCCTCAGGGTTGGGCAAGAGACCCAGTACTTC.

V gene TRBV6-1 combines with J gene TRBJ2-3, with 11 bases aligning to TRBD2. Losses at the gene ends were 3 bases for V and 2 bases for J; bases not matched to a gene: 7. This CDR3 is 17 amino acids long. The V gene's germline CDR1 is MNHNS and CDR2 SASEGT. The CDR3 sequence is CASSETGLAVVTDTQYF. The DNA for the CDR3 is TGTGCCAGCAGTGAGACGGGACTAGCGGTTGTCACAGATACGCAGTATTTT.

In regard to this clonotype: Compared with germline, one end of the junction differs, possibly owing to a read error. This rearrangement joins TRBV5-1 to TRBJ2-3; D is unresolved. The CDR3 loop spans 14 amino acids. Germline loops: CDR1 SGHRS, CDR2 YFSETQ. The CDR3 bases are TGCGCCAGCAGCTTGGTTGTTGCAACAGATACGCAGTACTTT. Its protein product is CASSLVVATDTQYF.

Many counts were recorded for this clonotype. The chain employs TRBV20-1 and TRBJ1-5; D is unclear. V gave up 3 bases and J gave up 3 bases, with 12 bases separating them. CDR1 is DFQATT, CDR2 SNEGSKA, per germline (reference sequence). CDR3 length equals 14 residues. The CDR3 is CSARELGVNQPQHF. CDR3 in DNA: TGCAGTGCTAGGGAACTTGGAGTCAATCAGCCCCAGCATTTT.

In DNA form, the CDR3 reads TGTGCCAGCAGCCAAGGGGGACTAGCGGGAGTCGGGGAGCAGTACTTC. Protein: CASSQGGLAGVGEQYF. The V and J genes are TRBV4-2 and TRBJ2-7; TRBD2 matches 14 bases. This CDR3 region has 16 residues. The trim removed 1 base at V and 7 bases at J, leaving 6 bases unmatched. Germline V gene lookup returns CDR1 LGHNA and CDR2 YNFKEQ.